This T cell receptor beta chain was sequenced in a study of T cell clonotyping in hematopoietic cell transplantation (dated by TCRdb to the early 2020s). Background on the whole study: A total of 135 blood samples were collected in the study from roughly 40 consecutive transplant recipients and their related donors. Recruitment of patients was conducted between 2015 and January 2017, and follow-up was continued until September 2020 or death. Results the study describes overall, beyond this receptor: Sample size was limited, and cells were not sorted, so CD4 and CD8 repertoire contributions could not be separated. After transplant, TCR diversity in recipients dropped, and pathologically expanded clonotypes climbed progressively between day 30 and day 180. Donor and pretransplant recipient Inverse Simpson Index values predicted broader posttransplant TCR repertoire diversity. Only a small fraction of recipient repertoires overlapped donor repertoires, with over 97% appearing de novo at the given depth.

Blood samples for TCR beta sequencing were provided by related transplant donors. Nuclei Lysis Solution was used to extract genomic DNA from fresh or cryopreserved unfractionated peripheral blood mononuclear cells. TCR beta CDR3 regions were amplified from genomic DNA with the immunoSEQ assay, a bias-controlled multiplex PCR using V- and J-specific primers. In a second PCR step, a proprietary barcode and Illumina adapter sequences were attached to the CDR3 amplicons. An Illumina MiSeq instrument was used for sequencing of the CDR3 libraries. The authors' analysis ran thus. immunoSEQ Analyzer 3.0 was used for export and quality control, with R Bioconductor and Immunarch used for downstream analyses. Only productive rearrangements in the normalized downsampled data set were used to calculate repertoire metrics. In the normalized cohort, a clonotype counted as pathologically expanded if the clonotype was larger than 5 templates. The Inverse Simpson Index was used to measure repertoire diversity. CMV-specificity analyses were carried out on the non-normalized data set to capture all clonotypes. Not all clones reach the TCRdb copy of this immuneACCESS table, which keeps in-frame sequences only. Checked studies attribute under half of the gap to unresolved V genes and leave the rest unexplained. The DNA was the basis for D and trimming; V, J and clone size are from that table. This sample holds about 43,000 clones; 95% were observed only once. The ten largest account for approximately 0.9% of the sample.

The CDR3 spans 14 residues, from the cysteine through the phenylalanine. Just the 42-base CDR3 DNA is kept, in frame starting at base 1. V and J are truncated by 5 bases and 0 bases respectively, leaving an intervening sequence of 12 bases. Based on the germline V gene, the CDR1 and CDR2 sequences are SGHRS and YFSETQ. For this clone: Its antigen specificity is not known. Base qualities are missing; no much larger clone stands one base away.

The receptor comes from a man aged 25 to 40 in good health. Some clones in this sample may be carry-over from other donors' samples. Material for sequencing was peripheral blood mononuclear cells. This chain is built from TRBV5-1 and TRBJ2-7; the D gene is perhaps TRBD1 or TRBD2, as each covers 5 bases. The CDR3 sequence is CASSSGTDSYEQYF. The sequence in DNA is TGCGCCAGCAGTTCCGGGACCGACTCCTACGAGCAGTACTTC.